The next 14 T cell receptor beta chains were all read from a single sample in a study of OX40 agonist ivuxolimab in advanced cancers. Libraries were prepared by immunoSEQ multiplex PCR; TCRdb keeps only in-frame clonotypes and omits some of them. In the table there are 84,000 or so clones, more than 70% of which are singletons. The sample was CD4+ or CD8+ T cells sorted from blood, taken in a trial of the OX40 agonist ivuxolimab. The receptor source for this set is an adult with an advanced solid tumor such as melanoma, head and neck, liver or kidney cancer.

The chain employs TRBV11-3 and TRBJ2-7; 8 bases agree with TRBD1. V shed 2 bases and J 5 bases; nucleotides not matched to a gene: 5. The CDR3 consists of 14 residues. Germline loops: CDR1 SGHNT, CDR2 YENEEA. The DNA of the CDR3 is TGTGCCAGCAGCTTATCCCAGGGGGCGGACGAGCAGTACTTC. Its protein is CASSLSQGADEQYF.

The chain has TRBV5-1 and TRBJ1-4; D may be TRBD1 (5 bases). The CDR3 spans 14 residues. The V and J ends lost 4 bases and 8 bases respectively, with 15 bases between them. In germline, CDR1 is SGHRS, CDR2 YFSETQ. CDR3 in DNA: TGCGCCAGCAGCGCCGACAGATTTCGGGAAAAACTGTTTTTT. It specifies CASSADRFREKLFF.

CDR3 sequence reads: CASSSPGLAAYEQYF. The CDR3 DNA sequence: TGTGCCAGCAGCTCCCCGGGACTAGCGGCCTACGAGCAGTACTTC. V usage is TRBV5-6 and J usage is TRBJ2-7; 11 positions agree with TRBD2. The germline gives CDR1 SGHDT, CDR2 YYEEEE. This CDR3 comprises 15 residues. Trimming cost V 3 bases and J 2 bases; bases outside gene matches: 4. Full variable domain (missing parts from reference TRBV5-6 and TRBJ2-7): DAGVTQSPTHLIKTRGQQVTLRCSPKSGHDTVSWYQQALGQGPQFIFQYYEEEERQRGNFPDRFSGHQFPNYSSELNVNALLLGDSALYLCASSSPGLAAYEQYFGPGTRLTVT.

This chain links TRBV18 with TRBJ1-1, with D maybe TRBD1 (5 bases). There are 16 residues in the CDR3. V was cut by 0 bases and J by 1 base, with 12 bases left in between. CDR1 and CDR2 from the germline V gene are KGHSH and LQKENI. The CDR3 DNA is TGTGCCAGCTCACCACCTCAGGGACCGACGAACACTGAAGCTTTCTTT. Its protein is CASSPPQGPTNTEAFF.

The chain combines TRBV2 with TRBJ1-5; 10 bases match TRBD1. Germline V gene sequence: CDR1 SNHLY, CDR2 FYNNEI. The CDR3 loop spans 14 amino acids. V gave up 6 bases and J gave up 7 bases; unmatched junction bases: 6. The CDR3 is CASRGTGDGQPQHF. In DNA, the CDR3 is TGTGCCAGCAGAGGGACAGGGGATGGCCAGCCCCAGCATTTT.

DNA for the CDR3: TGCGCCAGCAGCCCCCCCCGGGAGACCCAGTACTTC. Encoded protein: CASSPPRETQYF. This chain uses TRBV5-1 with TRBJ2-5; D is uncertain. The CDR3 runs 12 residues. Trimming shortened V by 4 bases and J by 5 bases, and 9 bases separated the two germline ends. Germline CDR1 is SGHRS and CDR2 is YFSETQ.

This clone was counted only a few times. The chain carries TRBV7-2 and TRBJ1-3; D is uncertain. CDR3 size: 13 residues. V lost 3 bases to trimming and J lost 0 bases, with 3 bases between them. Germline V gene sequence: CDR1 SGHTA, CDR2 FQGNSA. Written as DNA, the CDR3 is TGTGCCAGCAGCTTGGGCTCTGGAAACACCATATATTTT. It encodes CASSLGSGNTIYF.

In its sample, this clone was seen a few times. The gene calls are TRBV11-2 and TRBJ1-2, with 8 nucleotides matching TRBD1. The V segment lost 1 base and the J segment 4 bases; nucleotides outside the gene matches: 5. The CDR3 has 15 amino acids. Germline assignment: CDR1 SGHAT and CDR2 FQNNGV. For the CDR3, the DNA is TGTGCCAGCAGCTTAGTTGGGGGACAGGCCTATGGCTACACCTTC. The encoded protein is CASSLVGGQAYGYTF.

The rearrangement uses TRBV5-1 and TRBJ2-3, with TRBD2 identical over 11 bases. The V gene's germline CDR1 is SGHRS and CDR2 YFSETQ. V shed 4 bases, J shed 5 bases, and the junction held 6 bases outside the gene matches. This CDR3 comprises 15 residues. The CDR3 region is CASSGASGGRDTQYF. Written as DNA, the CDR3 is TGCGCCAGCAGCGGGGCTAGCGGGGGGAGAGATACGCAGTATTTT.

The gene calls are TRBV7-9 and TRBJ1-5; D possibly corresponds to TRBD1 (6 bases). CDR3 length: 14 residues. The germline V gene has CDR1 SEHNR and CDR2 FQNEAQ (reference sequence). The V gene lost 5 bases and the J gene lost 10 bases, with 18 bases spanning the gap. CDR3 loop: CASSPKGGGGPQHF. CDR3 sequence (DNA): TGTGCCAGCAGCCCCAAGGGGGGGGGTGGACCCCAGCATTTT.

This clone was recorded once. This rearrangement joins TRBV7-9 to TRBJ1-1, with a weak D call TRBD1 (5 bases). CDR3 size: 14 residues. The germline V and J ends were trimmed by 2 bases and 1 base, with 8 bases remaining between them. Germline CDR1 and CDR2: SEHNR and FQNEAQ (reference sequence). This CDR3 reads CASSLSGGNTEAFF. CDR3 DNA sequence: TGTGCCAGCAGCTTATCTGGGGGGAACACTGAAGCTTTCTTT. Looking up the rest from reference TRBV7-9 and TRBJ1-1 gives the full variable domain: DTGVSQNPRHKITKRGQNVTFRCDPISEHNRLYWYRQTLGQGPEFLTYFQNEAQLEKSRLLSDRFSAERPKGSFSTLEIQRTEQGDSAMYLCASSLSGGNTEAFFGQGTRLTVV.

The chain has TRBV12-5 and TRBJ1-4; 7 bases match TRBD1. J was trimmed by 8 bases and V by 6 bases; bases with no gene match: 9. Germline values: CDR1 LGHNT, CDR2 FRNRAP. There are 14 residues in the CDR3. This CDR3 is CASGLTGSWEKLFF. The CDR3 DNA reads as TGTGCTAGTGGGTTGACAGGGTCGTGGGAAAAACTGTTTTTT. Together with reference TRBV12-5 and TRBJ1-4, the CDR3 gives the full variable domain: DARVTQTPRHKVTEMGQEVTMRCQPILGHNTVFWYRQTMMQGLELLAYFRNRAPLDDSGMPKDRFSAEMPDATLATLKIQPSEPRDSAVYFCASGLTGSWEKLFFGSGTQLSVL.

This clone was seen just once. The rearrangement uses TRBV9 and TRBJ1-2; 7 bases agree with TRBD1. The germline CDR1 and CDR2 sequences are SGDLS and YYNGEE. The CDR3 runs 13 residues. With 3 bases clipped from V and 3 bases from J, the junction kept 2 bases outside the gene matches. CDR3 protein: CASSGTGYYGYTF. The CDR3 bases are TGTGCCAGCAGCGGGACAGGCTACTATGGCTACACCTTC.

The chain is built from TRBV6-1 and TRBJ1-6; perhaps TRBD1 as D (5 bases). This CDR3 has 15 amino acids. Trimming took off 0 bases at V and 14 bases at J, with 17 bases between the two ends. Germline-derived CDR1 and CDR2 are MNHNS and SASEGT. The chain's CDR3 is CASSEALLDTNALHF. In DNA form, the CDR3 reads TGTGCCAGCAGTGAAGCGCTTCTGGACACTAATGCCCTCCACTTT.